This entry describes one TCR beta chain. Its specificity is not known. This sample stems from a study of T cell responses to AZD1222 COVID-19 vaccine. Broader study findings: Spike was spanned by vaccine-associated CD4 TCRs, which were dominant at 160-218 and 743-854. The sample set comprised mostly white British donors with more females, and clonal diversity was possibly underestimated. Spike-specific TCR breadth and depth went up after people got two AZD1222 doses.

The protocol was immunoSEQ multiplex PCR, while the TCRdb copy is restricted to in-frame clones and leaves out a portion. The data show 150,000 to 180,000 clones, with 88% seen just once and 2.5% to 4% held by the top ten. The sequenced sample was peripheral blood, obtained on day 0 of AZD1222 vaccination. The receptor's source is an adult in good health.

The CDR3 loop is CARSLSGHSGNTIYF. In DNA form, the CDR3 reads TGTGCCAGAAGCTTATCGGGGCACTCTGGAAACACCATATATTTT. This chain links TRBV7-5 with TRBJ1-3. TRBV7-5 is classified as a pseudogene. There are 15 residues in the CDR3.